These 16 T cell receptor beta chains originate from one sample sequenced in a study of cytomegalovirus exposure and HLA in healthy donors. Amplification used 60 Vbeta primers and 13 Jbeta primers. Generated by immunoSEQ multiplex PCR, the TCRdb table keeps only in-frame clones and is missing some. The sample has about 160,000 clones, approximately 80% seen once; the top ten hold approximately 9.8%. Sequencing was carried out using PBMCs. All receptors derive from a man between 18 and 35 years old in good health and CMV-seropositive.

This clone was found once. The J gene is TRBJ2-2, the V gene TRBV18; TRBD1 matches at 7 bases. Trimming took 6 bases from V and 4 from J; bases not matched to a gene: 5. CDR1 and CDR2 (germline): KGHSH, LQKENI. This CDR3 has 14 residues. The CDR3, as DNA: TGTGCCAGCTCTCCCGACAGGGCCACCGGGGAGCTGTTTTTT. It translates to CASSPDRATGELFF.

This clone was observed once. The chain joins TRBV27 to TRBJ1-1; D might be TRBD1 (6 bases). Between the trimmed V and J ends, which lost 3 bases and 0 bases, there was a span of 11 bases. The CDR3 length is 15 residues. The germline V gene has CDR1 MNHEY and CDR2 SMNVEV (reference sequence). The CDR3 nucleotides read TGTGCCAGCAGTTTGACAGGCTTCATGAACACTGAAGCTTTCTTT. Amino acids: CASSLTGFMNTEAFF.

The chain employs TRBV5-1 and TRBJ2-7; 8 positions match TRBD1. The junction had 6 bases not matched to a gene; V was cut back by 3 bases and J by 7 bases. The germline V gene has CDR1 SGHRS and CDR2 YFSETQ. The CDR3 has 13 amino acids. CDR3 residues: CASSWGTGREQYF. The DNA for the CDR3 is TGCGCCAGCAGCTGGGGGACAGGAAGGGAGCAGTACTTC. Together with reference TRBV5-1 and TRBJ2-7, the CDR3 gives the full variable domain: KAGVTQTPRYLIKTRGQQVTLSCSPISGHRSVSWYQQTPGQGLQFLFEYFSETQRNKGNFPGRFSGRQFSNSRSEMNVSTLELGDSALYLCASSWGTGREQYFGPGTRLTVT.

The chain has TRBV29-1 and TRBJ2-3, with 8 bases aligning to TRBD1. From germline, CDR1 is SQVTM and CDR2 ANQGSEA. The length of the CDR3 is 14 residues. Unmatched junction bases numbered 6, after V lost 2 bases and J lost 5 bases. CDR3: CSVEWQGAGDTQYF. CDR3 bases: TGCAGCGTTGAATGGCAGGGGGCCGGAGATACGCAGTATTTT.

The V gene is TRBV6-1, the J gene TRBJ1-1; no clear D. V gave up 0 bases and J gave up 6 bases, with 8 bases separating them. This CDR3 spans 13 amino acids. Germline values: CDR1 MNHNS, CDR2 SASEGT. The CDR3 region has the DNA TGTGCCAGCAGTGAAGCAGGCGCGGCTGAAGCTTTCTTT. Translating gives CASSEAGAAEAFF.

This rearrangement joins TRBV9 to TRBJ1-2; a weak D match, TRBD1 (6 bases). The V end lost 3 bases, the J end lost 8 bases, and 11 bases lay between the germline ends. The germline CDR1 and CDR2 sequences are SGDLS and YYNGEE. The CDR3 length is 12 residues. The CDR3 is CASSEGGGGYTF. The DNA for the CDR3 is TGTGCCAGCAGCGAGGGGGGGGGAGGCTACACCTTC.

V gene TRBV10-1 combines with J gene TRBJ1-1, with 8 bases identical to TRBD1. This CDR3 contains 16 residues. Germline V CDR1 and CDR2: WNHNN, SYGVQD (reference sequence). Trimming removed 4 bases from V and 2 bases from J; junction bases left unmatched: 9. CDR3 sequence reads: CASSASTGQGNTEAFF. The DNA for the CDR3 is TGCGCCAGCAGTGCGTCCACCGGACAGGGAAACACTGAAGCTTTCTTT.

The V call is TRBV19, the J call TRBJ2-7, with TRBD2 matching over 7 bases. From germline, CDR1 is LNHDA and CDR2 SQIVND (reference sequence). There are 14 residues in the CDR3. Trimming at V came to 5 bases and at J to 0 bases, leaving 4 bases not matched to a gene. In DNA, the CDR3 is TGTGCCAGTAGTGTAGCGGGTTCCTCCTACGAGCAGTACTTC. Translation gives CASSVAGSSYEQYF.

The V and J genes are TRBV19 and TRBJ1-2, with 10 positions matching TRBD1. This CDR3 has 17 residues. The V gene's germline CDR1 is LNHDA and CDR2 SQIVND (reference sequence). V shed 3 bases and J 5 bases; nucleotides not matched to a gene: 12. The CDR3 DNA reads TGTGCCAGTAGTATGGACCGGGACAGGGGCAATACTTATGGCTACACCTTC. Translating it yields CASSMDRDRGNTYGYTF.

This clone was detected only a few times. This chain uses TRBV28 with TRBJ2-3; tentative D call: TRBD2 (5 bases). V lost 5 bases, J lost 2 bases, and 8 bases lay in between. Germline CDR1 reads MDHEN; CDR2 reads SYDVKM. This CDR3 is built from 13 residues. The CDR3 sequence is CASSNRDTDTQYF. Here the CDR3 DNA reads TGTGCCAGCAGTAACCGGGACACAGATACGCAGTATTTT.

The rearrangement joins TRBV2 to TRBJ2-5, with D possibly being TRBD2 (7 bases). Deletions cut 3 bases from V and 4 bases from J, with 18 bases between. Germline V gives CDR1 SNHLY, CDR2 FYNNEI. The CDR3 is 16 residues long. CDR3 protein: CASSDTSGGAGETQYF. The CDR3 nucleotides are TGTGCCAGCAGTGATACTAGTGGGGGGGCCGGAGAGACCCAGTACTTC.

The chain couples TRBV28 to TRBJ2-7; D is possibly TRBD1 (6 bases). The CDR3 is 13 amino acids. CDR1 is MDHEN, CDR2 SYDVKM, per germline. Trimming pared 4 bases from V and 2 bases from J, leaving 9 bases between. The CDR3 region is CASSSGVPYEQYF. CDR3 DNA sequence: TGTGCCAGCAGTTCAGGGGTCCCCTACGAGCAGTACTTC.

This sequence joins TRBV7-6 and TRBJ1-1; TRBD1 aligns across 11 bases. The germline V gene has CDR1 SGHVS and CDR2 FNYEAQ. Germline trimming cut 5 bases from V and 1 base from J; bases unmatched to any gene: 6. This CDR3 region has 16 residues. The CDR3 region is CASSRTGGAENTEAFF. In DNA form, the CDR3 reads TGTGCCAGCAGCAGGACAGGGGGCGCTGAGAACACTGAAGCTTTCTTT.

V gene TRBV28 combines with J gene TRBJ2-1; 7 bases align to TRBD1. Germline trimming cut 5 bases from V and 5 bases from J; bases unmatched to any gene: 9. CDR3 length equals 15 residues. Germline CDR1 and CDR2: MDHEN and SYDVKM. DNA of the CDR3: TGTGCCAGCAGTCGCCTTAAAACAGGGGACAATGAGCAGTTCTTC. Its translation: CASSRLKTGDNEQFF.

The genes are TRBV4-1 and TRBJ2-5; TRBD1 aligns across 7 bases. The J call is in doubt because the DNA end fits TRBJ2-7 better. This CDR3 is 14 amino acids long. The germline CDR1 and CDR2 sequences are MGHRA and YSYEKL. CDR3 loop: CASSLGDRAYEQYF. DNA for the CDR3: TGCGCCAGCAGCCTTGGGGACAGAGCCTACGAGCAGTACTTC.

V is TRBV25-1 and J is TRBJ1-4, with TRBD1 as a possible D gene (5 bases). Germline CDR1 MGHDK, CDR2 SYGVNS. The CDR3 sequence is 15 residues long. V was shortened by 3 bases and J by 8 bases, with 16 bases between the two germline ends. For the CDR3, the DNA is TGTGCCAGCAGTGACCCAAGGGGAATAATCGAAAAACTGTTTTTT. It translates to CASSDPRGIIEKLFF.